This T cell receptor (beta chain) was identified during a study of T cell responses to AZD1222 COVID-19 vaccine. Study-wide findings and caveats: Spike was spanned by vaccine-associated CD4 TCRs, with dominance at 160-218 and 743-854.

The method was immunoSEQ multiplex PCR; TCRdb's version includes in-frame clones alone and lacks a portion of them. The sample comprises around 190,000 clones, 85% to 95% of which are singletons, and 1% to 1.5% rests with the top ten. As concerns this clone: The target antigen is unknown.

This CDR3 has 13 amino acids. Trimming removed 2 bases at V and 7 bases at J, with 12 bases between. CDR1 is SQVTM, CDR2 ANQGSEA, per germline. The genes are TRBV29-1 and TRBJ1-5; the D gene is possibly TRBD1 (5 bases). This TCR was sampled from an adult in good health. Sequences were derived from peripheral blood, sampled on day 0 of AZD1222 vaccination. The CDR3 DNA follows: TGCAGCGTTGAAAGTGGGGGGTCCCAGCCCCAGCATTTT. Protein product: CSVESGGSQPQHF.